The entry that follows covers one TCR beta chain sequence. Antigen specificity is unknown. This was a deep-level run. Assay: immunoSEQ multiplex PCR; the TCRdb copy retains only in-frame clones and omits some. The data contain roughly 810,000 clones, approximately 96% of them singletons. The CDR3 is made up of 15 amino acids. V shed 3 bases and J 2 bases; nucleotides not matched to a gene: 6. In germline, CDR1 is SGDLS, CDR2 YYNGEE. The sample comes from a study of shared clonotypes between healthy human individuals. Naive CD8 cells were CD45RO-negative, positively selected for CCR7, excluding terminally differentiated effector memory CD45RA+ cells. Findings and caveats of the study: Depth was large, yet rarefaction showed that sorted-subset sequencing was incomplete.

The sample comprised naive CD8+ T cells sorted from blood. This sequence originates from a man aged 30 to 39 in good health. The chain combines TRBV9 with TRBJ2-3, with 7 nucleotides matching TRBD1. CDR3 sequence reads: CASSDEGANTDTQYF. The CDR3 DNA reads TGTGCCAGCAGCGACGAGGGGGCGAACACAGATACGCAGTATTTT. Variable domain in full (rest from reference TRBV9 and TRBJ2-3): DSGVTQTPKHLITATGQRVTLRCSPRSGDLSVYWYQQSLDQGLQFLIQYYNGEERAKGNILERFSAQQFPDLHSELNLSSLELGDSALYFCASSDEGANTDTQYFGPGTRLTVL.